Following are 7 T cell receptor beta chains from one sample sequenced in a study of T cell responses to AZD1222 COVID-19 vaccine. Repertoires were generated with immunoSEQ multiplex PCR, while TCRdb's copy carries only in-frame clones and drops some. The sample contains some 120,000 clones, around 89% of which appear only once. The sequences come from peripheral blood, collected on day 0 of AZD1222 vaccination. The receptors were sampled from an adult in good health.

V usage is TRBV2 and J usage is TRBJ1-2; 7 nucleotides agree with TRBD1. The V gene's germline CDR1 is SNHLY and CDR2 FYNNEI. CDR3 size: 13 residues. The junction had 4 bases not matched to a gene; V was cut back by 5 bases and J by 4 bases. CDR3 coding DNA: TGTGCCAGCAGTTACTCAGGGGGCTATGGCTACACCTTC. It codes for CASSYSGGYGYTF.

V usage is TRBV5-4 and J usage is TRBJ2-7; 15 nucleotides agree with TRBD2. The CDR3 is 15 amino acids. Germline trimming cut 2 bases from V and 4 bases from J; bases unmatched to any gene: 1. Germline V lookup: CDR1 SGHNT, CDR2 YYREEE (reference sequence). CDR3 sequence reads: CASSLGTSGRYEQYF. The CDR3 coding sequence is TGTGCCAGCAGCTTAGGGACTAGCGGGAGGTACGAGCAGTACTTC.

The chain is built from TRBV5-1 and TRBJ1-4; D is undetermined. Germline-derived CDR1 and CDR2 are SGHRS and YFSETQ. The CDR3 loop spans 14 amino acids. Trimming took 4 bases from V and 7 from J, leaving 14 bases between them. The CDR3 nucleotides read TGCGCCAGCAGCCCCGGTAGGGAGGCTGAAAAACTGTTTTTT. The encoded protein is CASSPGREAEKLFF.

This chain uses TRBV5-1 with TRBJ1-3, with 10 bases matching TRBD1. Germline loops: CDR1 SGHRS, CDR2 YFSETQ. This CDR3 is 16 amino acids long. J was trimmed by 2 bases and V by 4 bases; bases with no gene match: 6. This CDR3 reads CASSHRQGAPGNTIYF. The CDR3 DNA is TGCGCCAGCAGCCACAGACAGGGGGCGCCTGGAAACACCATATATTTT.

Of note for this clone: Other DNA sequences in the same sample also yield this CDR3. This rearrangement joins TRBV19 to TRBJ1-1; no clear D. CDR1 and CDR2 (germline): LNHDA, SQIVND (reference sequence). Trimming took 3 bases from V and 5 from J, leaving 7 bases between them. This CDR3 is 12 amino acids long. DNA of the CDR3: TGTGCCAGTAGTATCCTGGGGACTGAAGCTTTCTTT. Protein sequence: CASSILGTEAFF.

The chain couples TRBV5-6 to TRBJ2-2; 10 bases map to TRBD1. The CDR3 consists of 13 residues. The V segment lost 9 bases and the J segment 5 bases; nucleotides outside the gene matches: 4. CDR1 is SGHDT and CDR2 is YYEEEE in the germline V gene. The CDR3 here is CATGTGVTGELFF. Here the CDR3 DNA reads TGTGCCACCGGGACAGGGGTGACCGGGGAGCTGTTTTTT.

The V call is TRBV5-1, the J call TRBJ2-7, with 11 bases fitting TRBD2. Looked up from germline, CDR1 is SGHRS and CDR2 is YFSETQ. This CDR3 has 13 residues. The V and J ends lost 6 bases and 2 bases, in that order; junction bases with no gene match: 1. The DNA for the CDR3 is TGCGCCAGCATGACTAGCGGGACCTACGAGCAGTACTTC. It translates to CASMTSGTYEQYF.